This T cell receptor beta chain is from a study of T cell repertoires in cytomegalovirus infection. Looked up from germline, CDR1 is SNHLY and CDR2 is FYNNEI. This CDR3 spans 15 amino acids. TCRdb ran MiXCR on the reads and lists one entry per CDR3 protein. The sample records under 150,000 distinct CDR3 sequences, more than 7% being singletons. As concerns this clonotype: Mismatch with germline at one junction end may stem from a read error.

Sequenced material: PBMCs. This receptor was obtained from a human donor in good health (CMV status not recorded). Some clones in this sample may be carry-over from other donors' samples. J is TRBJ2-7 and V is TRBV2, with 8 bases fitting TRBD1. The CDR3 loop reads CASREGTGITYEQYF. Written as DNA, the CDR3 is TGTGCCAGCAGGGAAGGGACAGGAATTACCTACGAGCAGTACTTC.